The following is a TCR beta chain sequence with its context. The data derive from a study of shared clonotypes between healthy human individuals. Study summary: A couple of women and three men aged 18 to 49 served as donors.

Trimming took 5 bases from V and 4 from J; bases not matched to a gene: 3. Germline V gene lookup returns CDR1 SEHNR and CDR2 FQNEAQ (reference sequence). The CDR3 loop spans 16 amino acids. Here immunoSEQ multiplex PCR was the method, and the copy in TCRdb shows in-frame clones only, minus some. There are under 1,100,000 clones in the sample; about four fifths occur only once, and roughly 0.57% lies in the top ten. The chain links TRBV7-9 to TRBJ2-3; 16 bases are a match to TRBD2. This clonotype was obtained from a man between 18 and 29 years old in good health. Some clones in this sample may be carry-over from other donors' samples. Sequenced: memory CD4+ T cells from PBMCs. Subset described: CD45RA-negative fraction. The CDR3 is CASSGGTSGRADTQYF. The CDR3 region has the DNA TGTGCCAGCAGCGGAGGGACTAGCGGGAGGGCAGATACGCAGTATTTT. Combining the CDR3 with reference TRBV7-9 and TRBJ2-3 gives the whole variable domain DTGVSQNPRHKITKRGQNVTFRCDPISEHNRLYWYRQTLGQGPEFLTYFQNEAQLEKSRLLSDRFSAERPKGSFSTLEIQRTEQGDSAMYLCASSGGTSGRADTQYFGPGTRLTVL.